This T cell receptor beta chain was recovered during a study of neurological immune-mediated disorders. By 5'RACE with 10-nucleotide random UMIs, the cDNA was made. TCRdb used MiXCR to reprocess the 5' RACE reads, holding one entry per CDR3 protein. Of over 65,000 distinct CDR3 sequences detected, 2% to 3% appear once; the ten largest clones hold 1.1%. General observations from the study: The highest TCR clonal expansion occurred in HTLV-1-associated myelopathy; multiple sclerosis fell below healthy controls.

Ten or more counts support this clonotype. Its target is unknown. Trimming took 4 bases from V and 7 from J, leaving 11 bases between them. Germline V lookup: CDR1 SGHTA, CDR2 FQGNSA. The CDR3 loop spans 13 amino acids. The material sequenced was PBMCs. This clonotype was obtained from a young woman with multiple sclerosis. The chain employs TRBV7-2 and TRBJ2-1, with D hard to call. The CDR3 loop reads CASSSPSVNEQFF. The DNA for the CDR3 is TGTGCCAGCAGCTCCCCGAGCGTGAATGAGCAGTTCTTC.